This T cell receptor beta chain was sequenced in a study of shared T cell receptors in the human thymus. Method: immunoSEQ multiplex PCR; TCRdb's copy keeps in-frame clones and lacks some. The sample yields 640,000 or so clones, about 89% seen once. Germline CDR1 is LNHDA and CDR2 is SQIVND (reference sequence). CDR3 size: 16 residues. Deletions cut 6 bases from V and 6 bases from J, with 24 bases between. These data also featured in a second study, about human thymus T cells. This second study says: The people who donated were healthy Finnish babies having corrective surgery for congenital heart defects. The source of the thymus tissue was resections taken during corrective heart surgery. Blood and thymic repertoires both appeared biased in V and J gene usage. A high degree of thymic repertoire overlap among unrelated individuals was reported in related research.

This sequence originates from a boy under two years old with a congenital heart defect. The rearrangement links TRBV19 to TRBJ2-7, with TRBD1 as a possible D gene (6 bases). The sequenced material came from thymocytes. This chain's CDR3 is CASSPLSGTKVGEQYF. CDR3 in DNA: TGTGCCAGTAGCCCCCTTTCCGGGACAAAGGTAGGCGAGCAGTACTTC.